These 27 T cell receptor beta chains came from one sample sequenced in a study of T cell changes during pregnancy in multiple sclerosis. Produced via immunoSEQ multiplex PCR; TCRdb's table is partial and in-frame only. The data contain 25,000 to 35,000 clones, roughly 87% of them singletons. Sequencing was performed on CD8+ T cells from peripheral blood mononuclear cells, taken in the second trimester of pregnancy. Receptor source: a female donor with multiple sclerosis, enrolled in a pregnancy study.

This rearrangement joins TRBV27 to TRBJ2-7; D perhaps matches TRBD2 (6 bases). The V gene's germline CDR1 is MNHEY and CDR2 SMNVEV (reference sequence). Trimming took off 0 bases at V and 5 bases at J, with 8 bases between the two ends. This CDR3 region has 13 residues. The CDR3 sequence is CASSLSGGHEQYF. Written as DNA, the CDR3 is TGTGCCAGCAGTTTATCGGGGGGACACGAGCAGTACTTC.

The genes are TRBV7-9 and TRBJ2-7; tentative D call: TRBD2 (6 bases). The CDR3 loop spans 16 amino acids. With 5 bases removed from V and 4 bases from J, the gap between germline ends came to 21 bases. Germline V gene sequence: CDR1 SEHNR, CDR2 FQNEAQ (reference sequence). The CDR3 nucleotides read TGTGCCAGCAGCGCGGGTTTAACCGGGACTCCGTACGAGCAGTACTTC. Translating it yields CASSAGLTGTPYEQYF.

The chain couples TRBV11-2 to TRBJ1-1, with D perhaps TRBD1 (6 bases). Germline V gene lookup returns CDR1 SGHAT and CDR2 FQNNGV. The CDR3 is made up of 16 amino acids. V shed 0 bases and J shed 1 base, with 12 bases lying between them. The CDR3 protein is CASSLDPRGKNTEAFF. DNA for the CDR3: TGTGCCAGCAGCTTAGATCCTAGGGGGAAGAACACTGAAGCTTTCTTT. The full variable domain, rest sourced from reference TRBV11-2 and TRBJ1-1, is EAGVAQSPRYKIIEKRQSVAFWCNPISGHATLYWYQQILGQGPKLLIQFQNNGVVDDSQLPKDRFSAERLKGVDSTLKIQPAKLEDSAVYLCASSLDPRGKNTEAFFGQGTRLTVV.

This clone came up once. The J gene is TRBJ1-1, the V gene TRBV5-1, with D maybe TRBD1 (6 bases). The V gene lost 0 bases and the J gene lost 4 bases, with 10 bases spanning the gap. The CDR3 extends over 14 amino acids. Germline V lookup: CDR1 SGHRS, CDR2 YFSETQ. CDR3 loop: CASSLAGEGTEAFF. For the CDR3, the DNA is TGCGCCAGCAGCTTGGCAGGGGAGGGCACTGAAGCTTTCTTT.

The chain combines TRBV11-2 with TRBJ2-5; 14 bases are shared with TRBD2. V was pared by 5 bases and J by 4 bases, with 3 bases of the junction left unmatched. The CDR3 has 15 residues. Germline V gene lookup returns CDR1 SGHAT and CDR2 FQNNGV. The CDR3 protein is CASSDGLAGGETQYF. The CDR3 coding sequence is TGTGCCAGCAGCGACGGACTAGCGGGGGGAGAGACCCAGTACTTC. Complete variable domain (other parts from reference TRBV11-2 and TRBJ2-5): EAGVAQSPRYKIIEKRQSVAFWCNPISGHATLYWYQQILGQGPKLLIQFQNNGVVDDSQLPKDRFSAERLKGVDSTLKIQPAKLEDSAVYLCASSDGLAGGETQYFGPGTRLLVL.

The V gene is TRBV2, the J gene TRBJ1-2; 7 bases fit TRBD1. Trimming took 5 bases from V and 4 from J; bases not matched to a gene: 10. Looked up from germline, CDR1 is SNHLY and CDR2 is FYNNEI. This CDR3 is built from 15 residues. Written as DNA, the CDR3 is TGTGCCAGCAGTCCTAATACAGGGGAGGCCTATGGCTACACCTTC. Its protein is CASSPNTGEAYGYTF. Together with reference TRBV2 and TRBJ1-2, the CDR3 gives the full variable domain: EPEVTQTPSHQVTQMGQEVILRCVPISNHLYFYWYRQILGQKVEFLVSFYNNEISEKSEIFDDQFSVERPDGSNFTLKIRSTKLEDSAMYFCASSPNTGEAYGYTFGSGTRLTVV.

The chain links TRBV5-1 to TRBJ2-3; D is possibly TRBD2 (5 bases). The germline gives CDR1 SGHRS, CDR2 YFSETQ. The CDR3 consists of 15 residues. Trimming stripped 2 bases from V and 0 bases from J, with 10 bases between. CDR3 DNA: TGCGCCAGCAGCTTCTCCCGGGGTAGCACAGATACGCAGTATTTT. Amino acid sequence: CASSFSRGSTDTQYF.

The rearrangement uses TRBV11-1 and TRBJ2-1, with D unresolved. The germline CDR1 and CDR2 sequences are SGHAT and FQDESV (reference sequence). Trimming removed 1 base from V and 1 base from J, with 11 bases in between. The CDR3 contains 16 residues. CDR3 sequence reads: CASSLDGLTSYNEQFF. The CDR3 DNA reads as TGTGCCAGCAGCTTAGATGGTCTAACGTCCTACAATGAGCAGTTCTTC.

The chain couples TRBV29-1 to TRBJ2-3, with a possible D match to TRBD2 (7 bases). CDR1 is SQVTM and CDR2 is ANQGSEA in the germline V gene. V was shortened by 6 bases and J by 4 bases, with 23 bases between the two germline ends. This CDR3 region has 16 residues. CDR3 in amino acids: CSVPTSASRGADTQYF. In nucleotides, the CDR3 is TGCAGCGTCCCTACTAGCGCTTCCAGGGGCGCAGATACGCAGTATTTT.

V usage is TRBV7-8 and J usage is TRBJ1-5; a weak D match, TRBD1 (5 bases). Trimming cost V 4 bases and J 6 bases, with 19 bases left between them. The CDR3 length is 16 residues. In germline, CDR1 is SGHVS, CDR2 FQNEAQ. CDR3 nucleotides: TGTGCCAGCAGCTCCAACTCTGACGGGGGTGGTCAGCCCCAGCATTTT. Protein: CASSSNSDGGGQPQHF.

The V call is TRBV27, the J call TRBJ2-1; perhaps TRBD2 as D (5 bases). The CDR3 loop spans 13 amino acids. The germline V and J ends were trimmed by 6 bases and 9 bases, with 15 bases remaining between them. Germline V CDR1 and CDR2: MNHEY, SMNVEV (reference sequence). CDR3 DNA sequence: TGTGCCAGCAGGTTGACTAAATCGAGTGAGCAGTTCTTC. Translated, it gives CASRLTKSSEQFF.

CDR3 region: CAISESTGLDTQYF. CDR3 coding DNA: TGTGCCATCAGTGAGTCCACAGGTTTGGATACGCAGTATTTT. The rearrangement uses TRBV10-3 and TRBJ2-3; a weak D match, TRBD1 (5 bases). The CDR3 extends over 14 amino acids. Germline V CDR1 and CDR2: ENHRY, SYGVKD. V dropped 0 bases and J dropped 6 bases, with 10 bases sitting between them.

The genes are TRBV28 and TRBJ1-5, with D unclear. Germline-derived CDR1 and CDR2 are MDHEN and SYDVKM. The CDR3 is 15 residues long. The CDR3 nucleotides read TGTGGGACTAACGTTGGGGTTTTTGGCAATCAGCCCCAGCATTTT. Protein sequence: CGTNVGVFGNQPQHF.

The gene calls are TRBV30 and TRBJ1-6; weak D call: TRBD1 (5 bases). This CDR3 is 15 amino acids long. The V end was cut by 8 bases, the J end by 4 bases, with 18 bases between. Germline lookup yields CDR1 GTSNPN and CDR2 SVGIG (reference sequence). The CDR3 nucleotides are TGTGCCGCCCTGGGGGGATTGGAATATAATTCACCCCTCCACTTT. Residues: CAALGGLEYNSPLHF.

This clone ranks as medium-sized. This sequence joins TRBV7-6 and TRBJ1-6; 8 bases match TRBD1. Germline V gene data show CDR1 as SGHVS and CDR2 as FNYEAQ. The CDR3 is 15 amino acids. V was pared by 4 bases and J by 10 bases, with 9 bases of the junction left unmatched. The CDR3 DNA is TGTGCCAGCAGCTACACGACAGGGGAGAACTCACCCCTCCACTTT. Translated, it gives CASSYTTGENSPLHF.

In regard to this clone: The same CDR3 is also encoded by other DNA sequences in this sample. The chain is built from TRBV9 and TRBJ2-7; 10 bases fit TRBD1. This CDR3 has 14 amino acids. CDR1 and CDR2 from the germline V gene are SGDLS and YYNGEE. The V gene end was trimmed by 3 bases and the J gene end by 5 bases; junction bases not matched to a gene: 5. The DNA of the CDR3 is TGTGCCAGCAGCGCGACCGGGACAGGGGACGAGCAGTACTTC. Its protein product is CASSATGTGDEQYF.

This clone was detected only a few times. The chain joins TRBV5-6 to TRBJ2-6; D is unresolved. The CDR3 consists of 16 residues. CDR1 is SGHDT, CDR2 YYEEEE, per germline. V lost 2 bases and J lost 2, with 11 bases in between. Written as DNA, the CDR3 is TGTGCCAGCAGCTTCTATCCGGTAACTGGGGCCAACGTCCTGACTTTC. Protein: CASSFYPVTGANVLTF.

This clone was recorded only once. The chain combines TRBV7-8 with TRBJ2-5; D is ambiguous. Germline-derived CDR1 and CDR2 are SGHVS and FQNEAQ. CDR3 size: 13 residues. V shed 1 base and J shed 3 bases, with 6 bases lying between them. The CDR3 DNA follows: TGTGCCAGCAGCTTAGGAGGCGAAGAGACCCAGTACTTC. Residues: CASSLGGEETQYF.

The chain has TRBV10-3 and TRBJ2-7, with TRBD1 as a possible D gene (5 bases). The CDR3 spans 12 residues. Trimming took off 5 bases at V and 6 bases at J, with 11 bases between the two ends. The germline gives CDR1 ENHRY, CDR2 SYGVKD. The CDR3 region has the DNA TGTGCCATCAGTCAACCCACAGGCGAGCAGTACTTC. It translates to CAISQPTGEQYF.

This chain uses TRBV5-1 with TRBJ1-1, with a possible D match to TRBD1 (6 bases). Germline V gene data show CDR1 as SGHRS and CDR2 as YFSETQ. The length of the CDR3 is 15 residues. V was cut by 4 bases and J by 4 bases, with 17 bases left in between. CDR3 sequence: CASSGNRDRRTEAFF. The CDR3, as DNA: TGCGCCAGCAGCGGGAACAGGGATCGGCGCACTGAAGCTTTCTTT.

The chain has TRBV29-1 and TRBJ2-7; the match to TRBD1 covers 9 bases. Germline-derived CDR1 and CDR2 are SQVTM and ANQGSEA. The CDR3 length is 16 residues. V lost 2 bases, J lost 2 bases, and 10 bases stayed unmatched. DNA for the CDR3: TGCAGCGTTGAAACGGGAAGGACAGGGGACACCTACGAGCAGTACTTC. This encodes CSVETGRTGDTYEQYF.

The genes are TRBV9 and TRBJ1-1, with TRBD1 as a possible D gene (6 bases). The CDR3 has 14 amino acids. Per germline, CDR1 SGDLS and CDR2 YYNGEE. Trimming removed 4 bases at V and 4 bases at J, with 14 bases between. The CDR3 sequence is CASSTRTGLTEAFF. The CDR3 DNA reads TGTGCCAGCAGCACTCGAACAGGGCTCACTGAAGCTTTCTTT.

The chain is built from TRBV27 and TRBJ2-5; the D is unclear. The CDR3 spans 12 residues. Germline loops: CDR1 MNHEY, CDR2 SMNVEV (reference sequence). Trimming took off 4 bases at V and 8 bases at J, with 11 bases between the two ends. CDR3 region: CASSYPYGTQYF. The DNA for the CDR3 is TGTGCCAGCAGTTACCCCTACGGTACCCAGTACTTC.

The rearrangement joins TRBV6-1 to TRBJ2-1; no clear D gene. The V gene's germline CDR1 is MNHNS and CDR2 SASEGT. Trimming stripped 7 bases from V and 5 bases from J, with 15 bases between. The CDR3 spans 14 residues. The CDR3 sequence is CASISRGLDNEQFF. Here the CDR3 DNA reads TGTGCCAGCATTAGTAGAGGTCTCGACAATGAGCAGTTCTTC.

V is TRBV19 and J is TRBJ1-1; D call uncertain. From germline, CDR1 is LNHDA and CDR2 SQIVND (reference sequence). Trimming stripped 7 bases from V and 5 bases from J, with 17 bases between. The CDR3 contains 14 residues. The CDR3 spells CASIMGGGLTEAFF. The DNA for the CDR3 is TGTGCCAGTATCATGGGAGGAGGACTGACTGAAGCTTTCTTT.

The chain is built from TRBV28 and TRBJ2-3; the D gene is possibly TRBD2 (6 bases). CDR3 size: 14 residues. Germline values: CDR1 MDHEN, CDR2 SYDVKM. Trimming removed 3 bases from V and 2 bases from J, with 9 bases in between. The CDR3: CASSLTSNTDTQYF. CDR3 nucleotides: TGTGCCAGCAGTTTGACTAGTAACACAGATACGCAGTATTTT.

The chain links TRBV4-2 to TRBJ1-5; no reliable D call. The CDR3 is 15 amino acids. The germline gives CDR1 LGHNA, CDR2 YNFKEQ. V dropped 0 bases and J dropped 3 bases, with 9 bases sitting between them. The CDR3 bases are TGTGCCAGCAGCCAAGAGCCAGAAACCAATCAGCCCCAGCATTTT. As protein: CASSQEPETNQPQHF.